The sequence of this T cell receptor beta chain was determined in a study of CD8 T cells in Susac syndrome. CDR3 length equals 17 residues. Trimming removed 0 bases at V and 4 bases at J, with 18 bases between. Per germline, CDR1 LNHNV and CDR2 YYDKDF (reference sequence). The multiple sclerosis controls, all treatment-naive patients, had relapsing-remitting disease that was stable or active. With random hexamers, 0.5 to 1 ug RNA was reverse transcribed. Multiplex immunoSEQ PCR targeted 54 Vbeta and 13 Jbeta TCR beta segments. TCRdb re-called the immunoSEQ multiplex PCR reads with MiXCR, one entry per CDR3 protein. The data show about 300,000 distinct CDR3 sequences, roughly 90% seen once.

The sequencing input was CD8+ T cells from PBMCs. The gene calls are TRBV15 and TRBJ1-1; D possibly corresponds to TRBD1 (5 bases). The sequence derives from a human donor with multiple sclerosis. The CDR3 loop is CATSRDSRQLVGTEAFF. In DNA form, the CDR3 reads TGTGCCACCAGCAGAGATTCGAGACAGCTTGTGGGCACTGAAGCTTTCTTT.